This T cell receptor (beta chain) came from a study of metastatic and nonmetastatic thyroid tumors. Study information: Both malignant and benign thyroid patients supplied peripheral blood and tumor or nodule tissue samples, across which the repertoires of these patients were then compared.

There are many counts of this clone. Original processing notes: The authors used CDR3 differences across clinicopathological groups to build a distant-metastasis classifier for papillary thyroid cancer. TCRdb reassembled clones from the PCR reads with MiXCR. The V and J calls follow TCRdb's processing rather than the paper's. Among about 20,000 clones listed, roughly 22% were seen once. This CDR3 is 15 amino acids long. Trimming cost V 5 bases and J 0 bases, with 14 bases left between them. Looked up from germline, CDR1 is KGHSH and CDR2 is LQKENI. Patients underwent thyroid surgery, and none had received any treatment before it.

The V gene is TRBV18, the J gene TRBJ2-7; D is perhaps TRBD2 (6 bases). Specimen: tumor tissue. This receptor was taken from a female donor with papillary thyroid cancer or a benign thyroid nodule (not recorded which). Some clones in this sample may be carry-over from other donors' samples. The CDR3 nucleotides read TGTGCCAGCTCAGGGGGGTTGGCGGCCTCCTACGAGCAGTACTTC. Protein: CASSGGLAASYEQYF.